The rows below give T cell receptor beta chains drawn from one sample of a study of OX40 agonist ivuxolimab in advanced cancers. Method: immunoSEQ multiplex PCR; TCRdb's copy keeps in-frame clones and lacks some. The table shows about 77,000 clones, with under 90% occurring only once. This material consisted of CD4+ or CD8+ T cells sorted from blood, taken in a trial of the OX40 agonist ivuxolimab. The receptors were gathered from an adult with an advanced solid tumor such as melanoma, head and neck, liver or kidney cancer. Each CDR3 is given with its conserved first and last residue. D genes are given only for firm matches. Clone size appears in some rows only: once, few, many, or a class for an expanded clone.

length,V,size,D,J,DNA,CDR3
19,TRBV7-9,NA,TRBD2,TRBJ2-1,TGTGCCAGCAGCTCCAGACTAGCGGGAGGGAGGACGTCCTACAATGAGCAGTTCTTC,CASSSRLAGGRTSYNEQFF
10,TRBV6-4,many,NA,TRBJ2-5,TGTGCCAGCAAATCGGAGACCCAGTACTTC,CASKSETQYF
15,TRBV28,NA,NA,TRBJ1-2,TGTGCCAGCATCGTTGCCGCGGACAGAAACTATGGCTACACCTTC,CASIVAADRNYGYTF
15,TRBV5-5,NA,NA,TRBJ1-5,TGTGCCAGCAGCCTAGGATCCCTTAGCAATCAGCCCCAGCATTTT,CASSLGSLSNQPQHF
15,TRBV19,NA,TRBD2,TRBJ2-3,TGTGCCAGTAGTCTGCGACTAGCGGGGGCAGATACGCAGTATTTT,CASSLRLAGADTQYF
16,TRBV7-9,NA,TRBD2,TRBJ2-1,TGTGCCAGCAGCTTAGGTCGCGCTAGCGGGGGTATTGAGCAGTTCTTC,CASSLGRASGGIEQFF
15,TRBV5-4,NA,TRBD2,TRBJ2-3,TGTGCCAGCAGCCCCCGCGCGGGAGTCGTGGATACGCAGTATTTT,CASSPRAGVVDTQYF
15,TRBV28,NA,NA,TRBJ2-7,TGTGCCAGCAGTCCGGGACGTCTGGTATCCTACGAGCAGTACTTC,CASSPGRLVSYEQYF
16,TRBV5-1,few,TRBD1,TRBJ2-1,TGCGCCAGCAGCTTGATTGGACAGGGGGACGGTGTTGAGCAGTTCTTC,CASSLIGQGDGVEQFF
13,TRBV7-9,once,NA,TRBJ2-7,TGTGCCAGCAGCAGCAGGGGTCCCTACGAGCAGTACTTC,CASSSRGPYEQYF
17,TRBV7-9,NA,NA,TRBJ2-7,TGTGCCAGCAGCCCCCTCCCTTTGCGACGGACCTCCTACGAGCAGTACTTC,CASSPLPLRRTSYEQYF
14,TRBV5-8,NA,NA,TRBJ1-4,TGTGCCAGCAGTCACGTCTTGCCCGCCGGAAAACTGTTTTTT,CASSHVLPAGKLFF
16,TRBV5-6,NA,NA,TRBJ1-5,TGTGCCAGCAGCTTGGGTAAAACTAATAGCAATCAGCCCCAGCATTTT,CASSLGKTNSNQPQHF
16,TRBV5-1,NA,NA,TRBJ2-1,TGCGCCAGCAGCTTGGAAAGGACCCGGGGATTCAATGAGCAGTTCTTC,CASSLERTRGFNEQFF
14,TRBV2,NA,NA,TRBJ2-1,TGTGCCAGCAGTTGGGCGCGTTCCTACAATGAGCAGTTCTTC,CASSWARSYNEQFF
16,TRBV28,NA,NA,TRBJ1-2,TGTGCCAGCAGTTCCACCGCCGGGGGGACTAACTATGGCTACACCTTC,CASSSTAGGTNYGYTF
14,TRBV10-1,NA,NA,TRBJ1-1,TGCGCCAGCAGTGAGGACAGGTTGAGAACTGAAGCTTTCTTT,CASSEDRLRTEAFF
15,TRBV6-1,NA,NA,TRBJ2-5,TGTGCCAGCACCCGAAGTTTAGGGGCCTCGGAGACCCAGTACTTC,CASTRSLGASETQYF
12,TRBV7-2,NA,NA,TRBJ2-5,TGTGCCAGCAGCTTACGGGGGGAGACCCAGTACTTC,CASSLRGETQYF
14,TRBV5-4,NA,NA,TRBJ1-5,TGTGCCAGCAGCTTGGGTGGGGTCGGGCAGCCCCAGCATTTT,CASSLGGVGQPQHF
14,TRBV18,NA,NA,TRBJ2-7,TGTGCCAGCTCACCCCGGACGGGGTGGAACGAGCAGTACTTC,CASSPRTGWNEQYF
16,TRBV28,NA,TRBD1,TRBJ1-1,TGTGCCAGCAGTTTGTCCCCGGGACAGGGGAGTACTGAAGCTTTCTTT,CASSLSPGQGSTEAFF
13,TRBV4-1,NA,NA,TRBJ2-7,TGCGCCAGCAGCCTCTTGGAGGGGCTGGAGCAGTACTTC,CASSLLEGLEQYF
15,TRBV19,NA,NA,TRBJ2-7,TGTGCCAGTGCCCGGATGGGATATGGCACCTACGAGCAGTACTTC,CASARMGYGTYEQYF